The next 20 T cell receptor beta chains were all read from a single sample in a study of shared clonotypes between healthy human individuals. Some clones are missing from TCRdb's copy, which holds only in-frame ones; the method was immunoSEQ multiplex PCR. This table has a few million clones, 85% to 95% appearing once. Material for sequencing was naive CD4+ T cells from PBMCs. Sample subset: CD45RA+ positively selected. The receptors here all came from a man younger than 35 in good health. Some clones in this sample may be carry-over from other donors' samples.

This rearrangement joins TRBV21-1 to TRBJ2-1; the D segment call TRBD2 is taken from the table without a DNA check. TRBV21-1 is classified as a pseudogene. The CDR3 length is 15 residues. The CDR3 region is CASRGTSGRIDEQFF. The CDR3 nucleotides are TGTGCCAGCAGGGGGACTAGCGGGAGGATCGATGAGCAGTTCTTC.

With regard to this clone: Within the sample, other DNA sequences also encode this same CDR3. The V and J genes are TRBV11-2 and TRBJ1-4, with D unresolved. The CDR3 is 14 amino acids. The ends were cut back, 3 bases at V and 4 bases at J, with 9 bases in the middle. The germline gives CDR1 SGHAT, CDR2 FQNNGV. The CDR3 is CASSLGRDNEKLFF. CDR3 nucleotide sequence: TGTGCCAGCAGCTTGGGAAGGGATAATGAAAAACTGTTTTTT.

The genes are TRBV6-5 and TRBJ1-1; D gene uncertain. Germline CDR1 is MNHEY and CDR2 is SVGAGI. CDR3 length equals 15 residues. Trimming stripped 3 bases from V and 10 bases from J, with 21 bases between. The CDR3 loop reads CASSYHPRTNPGAFF. DNA for the CDR3: TGTGCCAGCAGTTATCATCCGCGGACTAATCCGGGAGCTTTCTTT.

The V call is TRBV7-2, the J call TRBJ2-7; a possible D gene is TRBD2 (6 bases). Trimming took 3 bases from V and 6 from J, leaving 9 bases between them. The CDR3 runs to 12 residues. Germline CDR1 is SGHTA and CDR2 is FQGNSA. The CDR3 DNA follows: TGTGCCAGCAGCTTCGCTAGCGTCGAGCAGTACTTC. Amino acids: CASSFASVEQYF. Filled out from reference TRBV7-2 and TRBJ2-7, the complete variable domain reads GAGVSQSPSNKVTEKGKDVELRCDPISGHTALYWYRQSLGQGLEFLIYFQGNSAPDKSGLPSDRFSAERTGGSVSTLTIQRTQQEDSAVYLCASSFASVEQYFGPGTRLTVT.

The V call is TRBV5-4, the J call TRBJ2-7; D might be TRBD1 (5 bases). V lost 0 bases to trimming and J lost 1 base, with 11 bases between them. The CDR3 extends over 15 amino acids. The V gene's germline CDR1 is SGHNT and CDR2 YYREEE (reference sequence). The CDR3 nucleotides are TGTGCCAGCAGCTTGGGGCAGGGTCAATCCTACGAGCAGTACTTC. This translates into CASSLGQGQSYEQYF.

This clone was observed a handful of times. The chain combines TRBV30 with TRBJ1-1; D is uncertain. Germline assignment: CDR1 GTSNPN and CDR2 SVGIG (reference sequence). The CDR3 is made up of 10 amino acids. V lost 7 bases, J lost 10 bases, and 13 bases lay in between. This CDR3 is CAYSAFGAFF. CDR3 sequence (DNA): TGTGCCTACTCGGCCTTCGGAGCTTTCTTT.

In nucleotides, the CDR3 is TGTGCCAGCAGCTTGCTGCTTAAGGAGCTGTTTTTT. The encoded protein is CASSLLLKELFF. The rearrangement joins TRBV11-2 to TRBJ2-2; D gene uncertain. Germline lookup yields CDR1 SGHAT and CDR2 FQNNGV. V gave up 3 bases and J gave up 10 bases, with 9 bases separating them. The CDR3 extends over 12 amino acids. Filled out from reference TRBV11-2 and TRBJ2-2, the complete variable domain reads EAGVAQSPRYKIIEKRQSVAFWCNPISGHATLYWYQQILGQGPKLLIQFQNNGVVDDSQLPKDRFSAERLKGVDSTLKIQPAKLEDSAVYLCASSLLLKELFFGEGSRLTVL.

The chain has TRBV5-1 and TRBJ1-1; 9 nucleotides line up with TRBD1. CDR3 length equals 13 residues. The trim removed 6 bases at V and 1 base at J, leaving 1 base unmatched. Germline V CDR1 and CDR2: SGHRS, YFSETQ. CDR3 nucleotides: TGCGCCAGCAAACAGGGGGCGAACACTGAAGCTTTCTTT. This sequence encodes CASKQGANTEAFF.

A single count supports this clone. V gene TRBV28 combines with J gene TRBJ1-1, with 8 bases that match TRBD1. Germline V CDR1 and CDR2: MDHEN, SYDVKM. The CDR3 totals 16 residues. V lost 6 bases, J lost 3 bases, and 12 bases stayed unmatched. The CDR3 DNA reads as TGTGCCAGCAGATCGGACAGGGTCGTATTCTACACTGAAGCTTTCTTT. Its protein is CASRSDRVVFYTEAFF.

V and J are TRBV11-1 and TRBJ2-1, with 7 bases fitting TRBD1. V was pared by 3 bases and J by 5 bases, with 10 bases of the junction left unmatched. Germline CDR1 is SGHAT and CDR2 is FQDESV (reference sequence). The CDR3 length is 16 residues. This chain's CDR3 is CASSFRVDRSNNEQFF. CDR3 in DNA: TGTGCCAGCAGCTTTCGCGTGGACAGGAGCAACAATGAGCAGTTCTTC.

The J gene is TRBJ2-4, the V gene TRBV10-1; 9 bases agree with TRBD2. The CDR3 is 16 residues long. With V trimmed by 3 bases and J by 0 bases, 3 bases remained unmatched. Per the germline V gene, CDR1 is WNHNN and CDR2 is SYGVQD (reference sequence). CDR3 nucleotide sequence: TGCGCCAGCAGTGAACGACTAGCGGTAGCCAAAAACATTCAGTACTTC. Encoded protein: CASSERLAVAKNIQYF.

The CDR3 region has the DNA TGTGCCAGCAGCTTCGGGAGGGCCGATGAGCAGTTCTTC. This sequence encodes CASSFGRADEQFF. The V call is TRBV5-6, the J call TRBJ2-1; 8 bases match TRBD2. Unmatched junction bases numbered 3, after V lost 2 bases and J lost 8 bases. The CDR3 runs 13 residues. The germline gives CDR1 SGHDT, CDR2 YYEEEE.

V is TRBV2 and J is TRBJ1-4; TRBD1 might be the D (6 bases). V was trimmed by 8 bases and J by 5 bases, leaving 18 bases between them. This CDR3 comprises 15 residues. CDR1 SNHLY and CDR2 FYNNEI come from the germline V gene. CDR3 protein: CASEATGFTNEKLFF. The CDR3 DNA follows: TGTGCCAGCGAAGCCACAGGGTTCACCAATGAAAAACTGTTTTTT.

Here the CDR3 DNA reads TGTGCCAGCATTTCTCGGGATACGCAGTATTTT. Translation gives CASISRDTQYF. The V call is TRBV27, the J call TRBJ2-3; D gene ambiguous. V was pared by 7 bases and J by 6 bases, with 8 bases between. Per the germline V gene, CDR1 is MNHEY and CDR2 is SMNVEV (reference sequence). The CDR3 is 11 amino acids.

The chain couples TRBV7-8 to TRBJ2-7, with a tentative D call TRBD2 (6 bases). The ends were cut back, 4 bases at V and 3 bases at J, with 19 bases in the middle. This CDR3 region has 16 residues. Germline CDR1 is SGHVS and CDR2 is FQNEAQ. The DNA for the CDR3 is TGTGCCAGCAGCTCCTCTTCCGCGGGGACGAACTACGAGCAGTACTTC. Translated: CASSSSSAGTNYEQYF. The variable domain in full, completed from reference TRBV7-8 and TRBJ2-7, reads GAGVSQSPRYKVAKRGQDVALRCDPISGHVSLFWYQQALGQGPEFLTYFQNEAQLDKSGLPSDRFFAERPEGSVSTLKIQRTQQEDSAVYLCASSSSSAGTNYEQYFGPGTRLTVT.

For this clone: Distinct nucleotide sequences in the sample also encode this CDR3. The V and J genes are TRBV28 and TRBJ2-7, with 7 bases aligning to TRBD2. CDR1 and CDR2 from the germline V gene are MDHEN and SYDVKM. The CDR3 is 13 residues long. V shed 2 bases and J 3 bases; nucleotides not matched to a gene: 1. This chain's CDR3 is CASSLGTNYEQYF. DNA of the CDR3: TGTGCCAGCAGTTTAGGGACTAACTACGAGCAGTACTTC.

The chain employs TRBV2 and TRBJ2-7, with 9 positions matching TRBD1. V trimming: 5 bases; J trimming: 3 bases; junction bases outside the gene matches: 8. CDR1 is SNHLY, CDR2 FYNNEI, per germline. The CDR3 length is 15 residues. CDR3 loop: CASSKDRGTDYEQYF. The CDR3 DNA follows: TGTGCCAGCAGTAAAGACAGGGGGACGGACTACGAGCAGTACTTC.

Worth noting for this clone: The same CDR3 is also encoded by other DNA sequences in this sample. The chain combines TRBV14 with TRBJ2-7; 11 bases agree with TRBD2. Trimming cost V 3 bases and J 2 bases; bases outside gene matches: 3. The germline gives CDR1 SGHDN, CDR2 FVKESK. This CDR3 has 15 amino acids. CDR3 loop: CASSQGTSGPYEQYF. The CDR3 DNA is TGTGCCAGCAGCCAGGGGACTAGCGGACCCTACGAGCAGTACTTC.

The chain carries TRBV7-9 and TRBJ2-1; 10 bases fit TRBD2. The CDR3 loop spans 17 amino acids. Germline V CDR1 and CDR2: SEHNR, FQNEAQ (reference sequence). The ends lost 2 bases at V and 4 bases at J; junction bases unmatched: 8. The CDR3 region is CASSLTPLAGYYNEQFF. In DNA form, the CDR3 reads TGTGCCAGCAGCTTAACTCCACTAGCGGGATATTACAATGAGCAGTTCTTC.

This chain links TRBV30 with TRBJ2-2; D may be TRBD1 (5 bases). V lost 3 bases to trimming and J lost 3 bases, with 14 bases between them. The CDR3 totals 15 residues. Germline V gene lookup returns CDR1 GTSNPN and CDR2 SVGIG (reference sequence). As DNA, the CDR3 is TGTGCCTGGAGGGTAAAGGGGAAGGACACCGGGGAGCTGTTTTTT. It codes for CAWRVKGKDTGELFF.